This is a list of T cell receptor beta chains from one sample in a study of blood T cell repertoires in COVID-19. Assay: immunoSEQ multiplex PCR; the TCRdb copy retains only in-frame clones and omits some. The data show some 260,000 clones, with over 80% seen just once and roughly 10% held by the top ten. Sequencing was carried out using peripheral blood. These receptors were collected from a woman aged 70-85 years with COVID-19, enrolled during active disease. The CDR3 runs from the conserved cysteine through the conserved F or W. Each record gives: V gene, D gene, J gene, clone size, CDR3 protein, CDR3 DNA. D genes are given only for firm matches. For some rows the clone size is stated as once, few or many, or as a class when expanded; others skip it.

v_call: TRBV6-5
d_call: TRBD2
j_call: TRBJ2-7
clone_size: .
cdr3_aa: CASSYSGGEQYF
cdr3_nt: TGTGCCAGCAGTTACTCGGGGGGGGAGCAGTACTTC

v_call: TRBV2
d_call: .
j_call: TRBJ1-2
clone_size: few
cdr3_aa: CASKLGVNYGYTF
cdr3_nt: TGTGCCAGCAAGTTGGGAGTTAACTATGGCTACACCTTC

v_call: TRBV28
d_call: TRBD1
j_call: TRBJ2-5
clone_size: few
cdr3_aa: CASLDRVKQTQYF
cdr3_nt: TGTGCCAGTCTGGACAGGGTCAAACAGACCCAGTACTTC

v_call: TRBV18
d_call: .
j_call: TRBJ1-2
clone_size: few
cdr3_aa: CASSLHPGGRYGYTF
cdr3_nt: TGTGCCAGCTCCCTGCACCCGGGGGGAAGGTATGGCTACACCTTC

v_call: TRBV3-1/TRBV3-2
d_call: .
j_call: TRBJ1-6
clone_size: .
cdr3_aa: CASSQVTDSPLHF
cdr3_nt: TGTGCCAGCAGCCAAGTTACGGATTCACCCCTCCACTTT

v_call: TRBV3-1/TRBV3-2
d_call: TRBD1
j_call: TRBJ1-1
clone_size: .
cdr3_aa: CASSQAGTEIGAFF
cdr3_nt: TGTGCCAGCAGCCAAGCCGGGACAGAAATTGGAGCTTTCTTT

v_call: TRBV3-1/TRBV3-2
d_call: .
j_call: TRBJ2-1
clone_size: .
cdr3_aa: CASSPRQGRSNEQFF
cdr3_nt: TGTGCCAGCAGCCCCAGGCAGGGAAGGTCCAATGAGCAGTTCTTC

v_call: TRBV20-1
d_call: .
j_call: TRBJ1-4
clone_size: .
cdr3_aa: CSARGDEKLFF
cdr3_nt: TGCAGTGCCCGGGGGGATGAAAAACTGTTTTTT

v_call: TRBV5-1
d_call: .
j_call: TRBJ2-7
clone_size: .
cdr3_aa: CASSPRIGGDHEQYF
cdr3_nt: TGCGCCAGCAGCCCCCGGATAGGCGGGGACCACGAGCAGTACTTC

v_call: TRBV3-1/TRBV3-2
d_call: .
j_call: TRBJ2-3
clone_size: .
cdr3_aa: CASSQEHPAQYF
cdr3_nt: TGTGCCAGCAGCCAAGAACATCCTGCGCAGTATTTT

v_call: TRBV5-1
d_call: TRBD1
j_call: TRBJ2-5
clone_size: once
cdr3_aa: CASSLGTGGYETQYF
cdr3_nt: TGCGCCAGCAGCTTGGGAACAGGGGGCTATGAGACCCAGTACTTC

v_call: TRBV19
d_call: TRBD2
j_call: TRBJ2-1
clone_size: .
cdr3_aa: CASGLAHSLFEQFF
cdr3_nt: TGTGCCAGTGGACTAGCCCATAGCCTGTTTGAGCAGTTCTTC

v_call: TRBV19
d_call: TRBD1
j_call: TRBJ1-1
clone_size: .
cdr3_aa: CASRERGRRAFF
cdr3_nt: TGTGCCAGCCGCGAGAGGGGGCGAAGAGCTTTCTTT

v_call: TRBV12-3/TRBV12-4
d_call: .
j_call: TRBJ1-1
clone_size: few
cdr3_aa: CASRTTGSAFF
cdr3_nt: TGTGCCAGCAGAACCACAGGGTCGGCTTTCTTT

v_call: TRBV5-1
d_call: TRBD1
j_call: TRBJ1-4
clone_size: .
cdr3_aa: CASSATTGSNEKLFF
cdr3_nt: TGCGCCAGCAGCGCTACGACAGGGTCTAATGAAAAACTGTTTTTT

v_call: TRBV5-1
d_call: TRBD1
j_call: TRBJ1-3
clone_size: .
cdr3_aa: CASSPRTGGGNTIYF
cdr3_nt: TGCGCCAGCAGCCCCCGGACAGGGGGTGGAAACACCATATATTTT

v_call: TRBV5-1
d_call: TRBD2
j_call: TRBJ2-7
clone_size: .
cdr3_aa: CASSSTGLDGEQYF
cdr3_nt: TGCGCCAGCAGCTCGACCGGACTAGACGGCGAGCAGTACTTC

v_call: TRBV24-1
d_call: TRBD1
j_call: TRBJ1-2
clone_size: once
cdr3_aa: CATSSTTGAGYTF
cdr3_nt: TGTGCCACCAGTAGTACGACAGGGGCTGGCTACACCTTC

v_call: TRBV6-5
d_call: .
j_call: TRBJ1-5
clone_size: .
cdr3_aa: CASSRTVVQPQHF
cdr3_nt: TGTGCCAGCAGTCGGACAGTTGTTCAGCCCCAGCATTTT

v_call: TRBV28
d_call: TRBD1
j_call: TRBJ2-7
clone_size: once
cdr3_aa: CASRGTGTGVHEQYF
cdr3_nt: TGTGCCAGCAGGGGAACCGGGACAGGGGTCCACGAGCAGTACTTC

v_call: TRBV7-2
d_call: .
j_call: TRBJ2-1
clone_size: .
cdr3_aa: CASSFSGGRHNEQFF
cdr3_nt: TGTGCCAGCAGCTTCAGTGGCGGGCGTCACAATGAGCAGTTCTTC

v_call: TRBV11-1
d_call: TRBD1
j_call: TRBJ1-1
clone_size: .
cdr3_aa: CASSSQGEVSEAFF
cdr3_nt: TGTGCCAGCAGCTCCCAGGGGGAGGTGTCTGAAGCTTTCTTT

v_call: TRBV3-1/TRBV3-2
d_call: .
j_call: TRBJ1-4
clone_size: .
cdr3_aa: CASSKNSNEKLFF
cdr3_nt: TGTGCCAGCAGCAAAAACAGTAATGAAAAACTGTTTTTT

v_call: TRBV6-5
d_call: .
j_call: TRBJ1-5
clone_size: .
cdr3_aa: CASRDSSNQPQHF
cdr3_nt: TGTGCCAGCAGGGACAGTAGCAATCAGCCCCAGCATTTT

v_call: TRBV5-6
d_call: TRBD2
j_call: TRBJ2-4
clone_size: .
cdr3_aa: CASSSGLAGGLAKNIQYF
cdr3_nt: TGTGCCAGCAGCTCGGGACTAGCGGGAGGTTTAGCCAAAAACATTCAGTACTTC

v_call: TRBV2
d_call: TRBD2
j_call: TRBJ2-5
clone_size: .
cdr3_aa: CASSERAGGYETQYF
cdr3_nt: TGTGCCAGCAGTGAAAGAGCGGGAGGATACGAGACCCAGTACTTC

v_call: TRBV10-3
d_call: .
j_call: TRBJ1-5
clone_size: .
cdr3_aa: CATGSGGDSNQPQHF
cdr3_nt: TGTGCCACCGGCTCGGGAGGGGATAGCAATCAGCCCCAGCATTTT

v_call: TRBV7-3
d_call: TRBD1
j_call: TRBJ1-1
clone_size: few
cdr3_aa: CASSREPGGTGANTEAFF
cdr3_nt: TGTGCCAGCAGCCGAGAGCCCGGGGGGACAGGGGCGAACACTGAAGCTTTCTTT

v_call: TRBV28
d_call: .
j_call: TRBJ1-5
clone_size: .
cdr3_aa: CASSLGHRARVYDNQPQHF
cdr3_nt: TGTGCCAGCAGTTTAGGGCACAGGGCCAGGGTTTATGACAATCAGCCCCAGCATTTT

v_call: TRBV9
d_call: TRBD2
j_call: TRBJ2-1
clone_size: .
cdr3_aa: CASSARGGDPYNEQFF
cdr3_nt: TGTGCCAGCAGCGCCCGCGGGGGGGATCCCTACAATGAGCAGTTCTTC

v_call: TRBV6-5
d_call: TRBD1
j_call: TRBJ1-2
clone_size: .
cdr3_aa: CASSFYPGQIYGYTF
cdr3_nt: TGTGCCAGCAGTTTTTACCCGGGACAGATCTATGGCTACACCTTC

v_call: TRBV10-3
d_call: .
j_call: TRBJ1-1
clone_size: .
cdr3_aa: CAISPNGNTEAFF
cdr3_nt: TGTGCCATCAGTCCCAACGGGAACACTGAAGCTTTCTTT

v_call: TRBV7-3
d_call: TRBD2
j_call: TRBJ2-1
clone_size: .
cdr3_aa: CASSTGLAGKNEQFF
cdr3_nt: TGTGCCAGCAGCACGGGACTAGCGGGAAAGAATGAGCAGTTCTTC

v_call: TRBV10-3
d_call: .
j_call: TRBJ1-6
clone_size: .
cdr3_aa: CAISDFVSSYNSPLHF
cdr3_nt: TGTGCCATCAGTGACTTCGTGAGCTCCTATAATTCACCCCTCCACTTT

v_call: TRBV6-2/TRBV6-3
d_call: .
j_call: TRBJ1-5
clone_size: .
cdr3_aa: CATSRVGNQPQHF
cdr3_nt: TGTGCCACCAGTCGAGTCGGGAATCAGCCCCAGCATTTT

v_call: TRBV18
d_call: TRBD2
j_call: TRBJ2-2
clone_size: .
cdr3_aa: CASSPRMSSSGSTGELFF
cdr3_nt: TGTGCCAGCTCACCACGCATGTCGTCTAGCGGGAGCACCGGGGAGCTGTTTTTT

v_call: TRBV6-5
d_call: .
j_call: TRBJ1-1
clone_size: .
cdr3_aa: CASTKTGMNTEAFF
cdr3_nt: TGTGCCAGCACCAAGACAGGCATGAACACTGAAGCTTTCTTT

v_call: TRBV2
d_call: TRBD1
j_call: TRBJ2-3
clone_size: .
cdr3_aa: CASSEGGRGPDTQYF
cdr3_nt: TGTGCCAGCAGTGAAGGGGGCAGGGGGCCAGATACGCAGTATTTT

v_call: TRBV19
d_call: TRBD1
j_call: TRBJ2-2
clone_size: .
cdr3_aa: CASSARQGPSTGELFF
cdr3_nt: TGTGCCAGTAGTGCTCGACAGGGCCCGAGCACCGGGGAGCTGTTTTTT

v_call: TRBV10-3
d_call: .
j_call: TRBJ1-4
clone_size: .
cdr3_aa: CAISGGLSNEKLFF
cdr3_nt: TGTGCCATCAGTGGAGGGTTGTCCAATGAAAAACTGTTTTTT

v_call: TRBV14
d_call: .
j_call: TRBJ2-5
clone_size: .
cdr3_aa: CASSQSGVIETQYF
cdr3_nt: TGTGCCAGCAGCCAGTCAGGGGTAATAGAGACCCAGTACTTC

v_call: TRBV19
d_call: .
j_call: TRBJ1-1
clone_size: .
cdr3_aa: CASSTQVTEAFF
cdr3_nt: TGTGCCAGTAGTACACAGGTGACTGAAGCTTTCTTT

v_call: TRBV6-1
d_call: TRBD2
j_call: TRBJ2-1
clone_size: .
cdr3_aa: CASSVGTSASYNEQFF
cdr3_nt: TGTGCCAGCAGTGTTGGGACTAGCGCTTCCTACAATGAGCAGTTCTTC

v_call: TRBV5-4
d_call: TRBD2
j_call: TRBJ2-1
clone_size: .
cdr3_aa: CASSLDATSGNNEQFF
cdr3_nt: TGTGCCAGCAGCTTGGATGCGACTAGCGGGAACAATGAGCAGTTCTTC

v_call: TRBV5-1
d_call: TRBD1
j_call: TRBJ1-3
clone_size: .
cdr3_aa: CASSLSGGAGNTIYF
cdr3_nt: TGCGCCAGCAGCTTGTCAGGGGGCGCTGGAAACACCATATATTTT

v_call: TRBV18
d_call: TRBD2
j_call: TRBJ2-1
clone_size: .
cdr3_aa: CASSRAGGMAAEQFF
cdr3_nt: TGTGCCAGCTCACGGGCGGGAGGGATGGCCGCTGAGCAGTTCTTC

v_call: TRBV11-2
d_call: .
j_call: TRBJ1-6
clone_size: .
cdr3_aa: CASSSQGSYNSPLHF
cdr3_nt: TGTGCCAGCAGCTCGCAGGGGTCCTATAATTCACCCCTCCACTTT

v_call: TRBV28
d_call: .
j_call: TRBJ1-5
clone_size: .
cdr3_aa: CASPQPNSNQPQHF
cdr3_nt: TGTGCCAGTCCACAGCCAAATAGCAATCAGCCCCAGCATTTT

v_call: TRBV7-2
d_call: .
j_call: TRBJ1-6
clone_size: .
cdr3_aa: CASSPGSDRWDSPLHF
cdr3_nt: TGTGCCAGCAGCCCGGGAAGCGACAGGTGGGATTCACCCCTCCACTTT

v_call: TRBV20-1
d_call: .
j_call: TRBJ1-1
clone_size: .
cdr3_aa: CSARGSTEAFF
cdr3_nt: TGCAGTGCTAGAGGCAGCACTGAAGCTTTCTTT

v_call: TRBV7-6
d_call: TRBD2
j_call: TRBJ2-7
clone_size: .
cdr3_aa: CASSLGGTSGPYEQYF
cdr3_nt: TGTGCCAGCAGCTTAGGGGGGACTAGCGGGCCCTACGAGCAGTACTTC

v_call: TRBV30
d_call: .
j_call: TRBJ1-6
clone_size: once
cdr3_aa: CAWRSHSPLHF
cdr3_nt: TGTGCCTGGAGATCTCATTCACCCCTCCACTTT

v_call: TRBV19
d_call: .
j_call: TRBJ1-2
clone_size: .
cdr3_aa: CASRSGQDYGYTF
cdr3_nt: TGTGCCAGTAGATCGGGACAAGACTATGGCTACACCTTC

v_call: TRBV5-1
d_call: .
j_call: TRBJ2-3
clone_size: .
cdr3_aa: CASVAGSTDTQYF
cdr3_nt: TGCGCCAGCGTTGCAGGGAGCACAGATACGCAGTATTTT

v_call: TRBV7-2
d_call: TRBD2
j_call: TRBJ2-7
clone_size: .
cdr3_aa: CASSLVVSGSREQYF
cdr3_nt: TGTGCCAGCAGCTTAGTGGTTAGCGGGAGTCGCGAGCAGTACTTC

v_call: TRBV5-1
d_call: TRBD1
j_call: TRBJ2-7
clone_size: .
cdr3_aa: CASSWGQDTYEQYF
cdr3_nt: TGCGCCAGCAGTTGGGGACAGGACACCTACGAGCAGTACTTC

v_call: TRBV6-5
d_call: .
j_call: TRBJ2-7
clone_size: .
cdr3_aa: CASSYSTGPYEQYF
cdr3_nt: TGTGCCAGCAGTTACTCGACAGGACCCTACGAGCAGTACTTC